This T cell receptor (beta chain) was observed in a study of T cells in Graves' hyperthyroidism and ophthalmopathy. RNA transcripts gave rise to amplified TCR beta CDR3 regions. In the first-round RT-PCR of the TCR CDR3, the HTBI primer set was used. One entry per CDR3 protein results from TCRdb running MiXCR on the multiplex PCR reads. The sample includes around 99,000 distinct CDR3 sequences, around a sixth seen only once; the top ten take 42%. This clonotype showed up many times. Its antigen is currently unknown. Findings and limits, study-wide: Ophthalmopathy was identified by the model a median around 6.9 months ahead of onset.

Fresh peripheral blood, approximately 9.7 ml, was the source of the PBMCs. The V gene lost 3 bases and the J gene lost 6 bases, with 14 bases spanning the gap. CDR3 size: 13 residues. The germline V gene encodes CDR1 GTSNPN and CDR2 SVGIG (reference sequence). Sequencing was performed on blood. This sequence joins TRBV30 and TRBJ1-1, with D perhaps matching TRBD1 (6 bases). The receptor was derived from a woman aged 50 to 65 with Graves' hyperthyroidism. CDR3 bases: TGTGCCTGGAGAAAGGGGGGAATACCTGAAGCTTTCTTT. This codes for CAWRKGGIPEAFF.